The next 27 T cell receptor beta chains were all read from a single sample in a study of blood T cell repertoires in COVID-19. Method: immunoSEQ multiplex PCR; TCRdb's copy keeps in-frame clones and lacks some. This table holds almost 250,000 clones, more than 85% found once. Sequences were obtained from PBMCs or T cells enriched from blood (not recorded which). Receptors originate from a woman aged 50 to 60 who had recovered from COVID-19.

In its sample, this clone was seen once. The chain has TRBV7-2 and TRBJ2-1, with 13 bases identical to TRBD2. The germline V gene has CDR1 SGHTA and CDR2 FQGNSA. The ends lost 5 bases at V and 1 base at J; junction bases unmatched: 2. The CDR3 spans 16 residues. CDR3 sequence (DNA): TGTGCCAGCAGCCGGGGACTAGCGGGGTCCTACAATGAGCAGTTCTTC. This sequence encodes CASSRGLAGSYNEQFF.

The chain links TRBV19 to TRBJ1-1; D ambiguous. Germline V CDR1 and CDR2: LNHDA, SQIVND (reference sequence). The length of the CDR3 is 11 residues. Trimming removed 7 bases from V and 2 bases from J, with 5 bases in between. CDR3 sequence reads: CASTSNTEAFF. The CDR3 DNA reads TGTGCCAGTACGTCCAACACTGAAGCTTTCTTT.

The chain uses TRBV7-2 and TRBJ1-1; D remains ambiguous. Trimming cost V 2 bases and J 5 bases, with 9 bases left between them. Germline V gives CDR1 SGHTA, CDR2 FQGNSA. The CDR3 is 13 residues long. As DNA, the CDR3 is TGTGCCAGCAGCTTACAGGTGGCGACTGAAGCTTTCTTT. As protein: CASSLQVATEAFF.

The CDR3 DNA is TGTGCCAGCAGCCCGCCACGCAGGGTGAACGAAAAACTGTTTTTT. This gives the protein CASSPPRRVNEKLFF. The chain recombines TRBV6-5 with TRBJ1-4; D is perhaps TRBD1 (5 bases). V lost 6 bases and J 8 bases, leaving 19 bases between the germline ends. This CDR3 contains 15 residues. CDR1 and CDR2 (germline): MNHEY, SVGAGI.

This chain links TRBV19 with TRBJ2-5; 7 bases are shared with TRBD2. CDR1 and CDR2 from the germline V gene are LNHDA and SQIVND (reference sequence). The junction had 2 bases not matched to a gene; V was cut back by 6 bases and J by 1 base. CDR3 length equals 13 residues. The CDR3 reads CASRASGQETQYF. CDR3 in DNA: TGTGCCAGTAGGGCTAGCGGCCAAGAGACCCAGTACTTC. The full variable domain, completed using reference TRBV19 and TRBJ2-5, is DGGITQSPKYLFRKEGQNVTLSCEQNLNHDAMYWYRQDPGQGLRLIYYSQIVNDFQKGDIAEGYSVSREKKESFPLTVTSAQKNPTAFYLCASRASGQETQYFGPGTRLLVL.

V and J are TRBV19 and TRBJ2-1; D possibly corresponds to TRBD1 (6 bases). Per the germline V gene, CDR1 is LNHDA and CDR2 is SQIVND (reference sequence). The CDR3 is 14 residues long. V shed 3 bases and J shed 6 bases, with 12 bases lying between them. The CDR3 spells CASSMRQGSNEQFF. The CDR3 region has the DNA TGTGCCAGTAGTATGAGGCAGGGGAGCAATGAGCAGTTCTTC.

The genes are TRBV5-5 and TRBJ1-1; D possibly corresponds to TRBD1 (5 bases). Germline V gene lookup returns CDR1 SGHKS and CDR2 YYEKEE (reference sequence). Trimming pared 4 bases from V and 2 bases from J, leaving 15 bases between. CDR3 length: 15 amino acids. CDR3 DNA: TGTGCCAGCAGCCCCCGCAGGACACTCAACACTGAAGCTTTCTTT. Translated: CASSPRRTLNTEAFF.

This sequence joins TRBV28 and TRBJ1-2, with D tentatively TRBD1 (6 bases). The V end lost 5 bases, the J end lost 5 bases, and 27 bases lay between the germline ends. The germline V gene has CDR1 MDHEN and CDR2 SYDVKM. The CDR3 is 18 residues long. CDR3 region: CASSPRQGYPAFVYGYTF. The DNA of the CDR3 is TGTGCCAGCAGTCCCCGTCAGGGGTATCCGGCCTTCGTTTATGGCTACACCTTC.

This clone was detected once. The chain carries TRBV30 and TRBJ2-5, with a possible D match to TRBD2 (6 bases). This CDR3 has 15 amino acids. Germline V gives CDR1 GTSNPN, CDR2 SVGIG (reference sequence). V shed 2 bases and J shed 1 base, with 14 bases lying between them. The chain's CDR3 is CAWSQLATLQETQYF. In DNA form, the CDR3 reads TGTGCCTGGAGTCAGCTAGCGACTCTCCAAGAGACCCAGTACTTC.

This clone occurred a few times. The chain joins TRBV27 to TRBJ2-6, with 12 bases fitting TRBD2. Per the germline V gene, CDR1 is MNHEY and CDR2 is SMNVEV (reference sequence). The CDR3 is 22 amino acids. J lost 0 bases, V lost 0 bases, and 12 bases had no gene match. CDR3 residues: CASSLSFSRTSGTFSGANVLTF. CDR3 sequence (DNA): TGTGCCAGCAGTTTATCGTTTAGCCGGACTAGCGGGACCTTCTCTGGGGCCAACGTCCTGACTTTC.

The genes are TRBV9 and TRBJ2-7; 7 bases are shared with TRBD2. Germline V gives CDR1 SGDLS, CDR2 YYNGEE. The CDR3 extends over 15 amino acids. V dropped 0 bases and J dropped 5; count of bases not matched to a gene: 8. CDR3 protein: CASSVDGGRRNEQYF. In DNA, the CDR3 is TGTGCCAGCAGCGTAGATGGCGGGAGAAGGAACGAGCAGTACTTC. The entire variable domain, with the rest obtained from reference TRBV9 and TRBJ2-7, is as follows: DSGVTQTPKHLITATGQRVTLRCSPRSGDLSVYWYQQSLDQGLQFLIQYYNGEERAKGNILERFSAQQFPDLHSELNLSSLELGDSALYFCASSVDGGRRNEQYFGPGTRLTVT.

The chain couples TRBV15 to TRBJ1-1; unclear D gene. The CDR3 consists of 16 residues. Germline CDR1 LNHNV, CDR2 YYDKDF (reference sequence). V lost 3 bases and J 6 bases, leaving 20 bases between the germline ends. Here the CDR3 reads CATSRELGLGTAEAFF. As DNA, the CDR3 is TGTGCCACCAGCAGGGAGTTAGGACTAGGAACTGCTGAAGCTTTCTTT.

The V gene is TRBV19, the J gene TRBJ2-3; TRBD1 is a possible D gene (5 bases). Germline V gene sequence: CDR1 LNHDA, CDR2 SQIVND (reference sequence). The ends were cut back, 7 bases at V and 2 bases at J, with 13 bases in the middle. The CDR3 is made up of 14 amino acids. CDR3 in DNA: TGTGCCAGTACGCCAGGGCCCTCCACAGATACGCAGTATTTT. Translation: CASTPGPSTDTQYF.

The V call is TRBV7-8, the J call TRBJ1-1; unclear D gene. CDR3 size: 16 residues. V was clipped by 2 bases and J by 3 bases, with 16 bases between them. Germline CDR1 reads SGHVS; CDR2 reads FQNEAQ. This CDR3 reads CASSLLGIYTYTEAFF. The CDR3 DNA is TGTGCCAGCAGCTTACTCGGGATATATACTTACACTGAAGCTTTCTTT.

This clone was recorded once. CDR3 sequence reads: CASRYGTGSLGGYTF. CDR3 bases: TGTGCCAGCAGATACGGGACAGGGAGTCTGGGTGGCTACACCTTC. This sequence joins TRBV28 and TRBJ1-2, with 9 bases lining up with TRBD1. There are 15 residues in the CDR3. The V segment lost 6 bases and the J segment 7 bases; nucleotides outside the gene matches: 12. Germline CDR1 is MDHEN and CDR2 is SYDVKM.

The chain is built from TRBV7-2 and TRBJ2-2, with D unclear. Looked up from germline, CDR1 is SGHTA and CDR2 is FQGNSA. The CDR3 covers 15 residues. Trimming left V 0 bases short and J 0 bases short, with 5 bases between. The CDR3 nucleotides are TGTGCCAGCAGCTTAGCCGGAGCGAACACCGGGGAGCTGTTTTTT. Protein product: CASSLAGANTGELFF.

In DNA form, the CDR3 reads TGCGCCAGCAGCCAACACCGGGGGACTAGCGGCAACAATGAGCAGTTCTTC. Its protein product is CASSQHRGTSGNNEQFF. The V and J genes are TRBV4-3 and TRBJ2-1, with 11 bases fitting TRBD2. The V segment lost 2 bases and the J segment 5 bases; nucleotides outside the gene matches: 8. Germline loops: CDR1 LGHNA, CDR2 YSLEER. The CDR3 length is 17 residues.

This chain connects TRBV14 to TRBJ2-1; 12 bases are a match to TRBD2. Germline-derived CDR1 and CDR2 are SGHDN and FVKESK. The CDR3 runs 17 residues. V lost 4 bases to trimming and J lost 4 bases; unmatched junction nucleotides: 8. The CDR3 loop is CASSRRLAGDWYNEQFF. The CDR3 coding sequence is TGTGCCAGCAGCCGCCGACTAGCGGGAGATTGGTACAATGAGCAGTTCTTC.

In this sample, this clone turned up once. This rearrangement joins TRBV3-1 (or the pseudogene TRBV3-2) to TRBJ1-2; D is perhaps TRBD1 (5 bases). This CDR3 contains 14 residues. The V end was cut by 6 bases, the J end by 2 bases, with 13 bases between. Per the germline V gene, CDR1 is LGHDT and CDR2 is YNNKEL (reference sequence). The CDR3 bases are TGTGCCAGCAGTCAAATTGCAGGGAACTATGGCTACACCTTC. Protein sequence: CASSQIAGNYGYTF.

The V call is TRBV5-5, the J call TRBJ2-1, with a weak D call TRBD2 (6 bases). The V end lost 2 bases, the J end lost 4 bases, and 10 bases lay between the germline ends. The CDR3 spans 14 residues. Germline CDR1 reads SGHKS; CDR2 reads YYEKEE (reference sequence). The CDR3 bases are TGTGCCAGCAGCTTTGTCGGGACTTACAATGAGCAGTTCTTC. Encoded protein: CASSFVGTYNEQFF.

CDR3 sequence: CASSQLASKADTQYF. The CDR3, as DNA: TGTGCCAGCAGCCAACTAGCAAGTAAAGCAGATACGCAGTATTTT. The genes are TRBV7-3 and TRBJ2-3; tentative D call: TRBD2 (6 bases). The germline CDR1 and CDR2 sequences are SGHTA and FQGTGA. CDR3 length: 15 residues. Trimming removed 5 bases from V and 4 bases from J, with 16 bases in between. Together with reference TRBV7-3 and TRBJ2-3, the CDR3 gives the full variable domain: GAGVSQTPSNKVTEKGKYVELRCDPISGHTALYWYRQSLGQGPEFLIYFQGTGAADDSGLPNDRFFAVRPEGSVSTLKIQRTERGDSAVYLCASSQLASKADTQYFGPGTRLTVL.

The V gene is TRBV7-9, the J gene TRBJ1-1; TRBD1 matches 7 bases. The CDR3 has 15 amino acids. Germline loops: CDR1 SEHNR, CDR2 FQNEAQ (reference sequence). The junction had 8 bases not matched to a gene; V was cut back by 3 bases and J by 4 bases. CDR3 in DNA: TGTGCCAGCAGCTTCCTACAGGGGTGGGGCACTGAAGCTTTCTTT. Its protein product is CASSFLQGWGTEAFF.

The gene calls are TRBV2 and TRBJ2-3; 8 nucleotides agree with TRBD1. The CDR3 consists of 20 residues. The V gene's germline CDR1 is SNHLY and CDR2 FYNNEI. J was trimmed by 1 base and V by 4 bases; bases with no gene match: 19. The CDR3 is CASSARIRTGRNSGTDTQYF. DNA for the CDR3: TGTGCCAGCAGTGCCCGGATAAGGACAGGGCGTAATTCCGGCACAGATACGCAGTATTTT.

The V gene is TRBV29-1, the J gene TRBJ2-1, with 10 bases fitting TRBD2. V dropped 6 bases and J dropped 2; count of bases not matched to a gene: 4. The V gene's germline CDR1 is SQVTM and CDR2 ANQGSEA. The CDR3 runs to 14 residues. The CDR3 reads CSVPLAGTYNEQFF. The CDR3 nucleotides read TGCAGCGTCCCACTAGCGGGAACCTACAATGAGCAGTTCTTC.

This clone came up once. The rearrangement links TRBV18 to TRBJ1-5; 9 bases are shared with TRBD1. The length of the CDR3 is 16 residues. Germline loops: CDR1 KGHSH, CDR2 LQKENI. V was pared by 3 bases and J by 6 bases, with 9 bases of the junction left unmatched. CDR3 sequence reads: CASSPLGQGVGQPQHF. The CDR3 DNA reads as TGTGCCAGCTCACCGTTGGGACAGGGAGTGGGTCAGCCCCAGCATTTT.

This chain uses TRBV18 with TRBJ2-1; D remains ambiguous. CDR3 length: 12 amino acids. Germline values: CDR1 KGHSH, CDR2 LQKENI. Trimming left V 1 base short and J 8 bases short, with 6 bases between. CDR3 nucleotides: TGTGCCAGCTCACCACGCGATGATGAGCAGTTCTTC. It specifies CASSPRDDEQFF.

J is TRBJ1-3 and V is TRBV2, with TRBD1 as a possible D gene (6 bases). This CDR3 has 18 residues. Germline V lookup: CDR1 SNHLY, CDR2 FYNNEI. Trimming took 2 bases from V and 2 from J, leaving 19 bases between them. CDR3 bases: TGTGCCAGCAGTGAAACTCCTCAGAGGGGGGGACCTGGAAACACCATATATTTT. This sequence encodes CASSETPQRGGPGNTIYF. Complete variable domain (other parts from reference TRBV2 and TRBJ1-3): EPEVTQTPSHQVTQMGQEVILRCVPISNHLYFYWYRQILGQKVEFLVSFYNNEISEKSEIFDDQFSVERPDGSNFTLKIRSTKLEDSAMYFCASSETPQRGGPGNTIYFGEGSWLTVV.